These 23 T cell receptor beta chains originate from one sample sequenced in a study of blood T cell repertoires in COVID-19. Sequenced by immunoSEQ multiplex PCR; TCRdb stores in-frame clones only, minus some. Of around 470,000 clones listed, around 90% are singletons. Material for sequencing was PBMCs or T cells enriched from blood (not recorded which). The receptors stem from a man between 18 and 29 years old who had recovered from COVID-19.

The V call is TRBV10-3, the J call TRBJ1-2; 7 bases are a match to TRBD1. J lost 6 bases, V lost 6 bases, and 10 bases had no gene match. There are 14 residues in the CDR3. Per germline, CDR1 ENHRY and CDR2 SYGVKD. In nucleotides, the CDR3 is TGTGCCATCAGCTCCGACAGGGTTTCGGATGGCTACACCTTC. It specifies CAISSDRVSDGYTF.

The chain links TRBV28 to TRBJ2-7, with 8 nucleotides matching TRBD1. Germline lookup yields CDR1 MDHEN and CDR2 SYDVKM. This CDR3 region has 15 residues. V lost 2 bases, J lost 2 bases, and 5 bases stayed unmatched. The CDR3 DNA follows: TGTGCCAGCAGTTTACCAGGGGGCGCAACCTACGAGCAGTACTTC. Protein sequence: CASSLPGGATYEQYF.

As concerns this clone: An end of the junction does not agree with germline; a read error may underlie this. V and J are TRBV27 and TRBJ1-2; 7 nucleotides match TRBD1. The CDR3 totals 14 residues. The germline gives CDR1 MNHEY, CDR2 SMNVEV (reference sequence). The CDR3 loop reads CASSPQRDSPFPIF. The CDR3 DNA sequence: TGTGCCAGCAGTCCTCAACGGGACAGCCCTTTTCCCATCTTC.

This clone was detected only a few times. This chain joins TRBV5-4 and TRBJ2-2; D might be TRBD2 (6 bases). Germline-derived CDR1 and CDR2 are SGHNT and YYREEE (reference sequence). Deletions cut 0 bases from V and 1 base from J, with 10 bases between. CDR3 length: 16 residues. CDR3 bases: TGTGCCAGCAGCTTGGGAGGCGGGAAGAACACCGGGGAGCTGTTTTTT. Protein sequence: CASSLGGGKNTGELFF.

V is TRBV11-2 and J is TRBJ2-7, with a tentative D call TRBD2 (6 bases). In germline, CDR1 is SGHAT, CDR2 FQNNGV. V gave up 0 bases and J gave up 3 bases, with 12 bases separating them. This CDR3 has 15 amino acids. The DNA for the CDR3 is TGTGCCAGCAGCTTAGATCGGATGGGGGGCTACGAGCAGTACTTC. It specifies CASSLDRMGGYEQYF.

CDR3 nucleotide sequence: TGTGCCACCAGCAGAGAAGGACAGGCATCCTATTCACCCCTCCACTTT. It translates to CATSREGQASYSPLHF. The chain carries TRBV15 and TRBJ1-6, with 7 bases aligning to TRBD1. Trimming cost V 0 bases and J 8 bases; bases outside gene matches: 7. Germline V gene sequence: CDR1 LNHNV, CDR2 YYDKDF (reference sequence). The CDR3 consists of 16 residues.

This chain joins TRBV30 and TRBJ1-5; possible D gene TRBD1, 5 bases. Germline values: CDR1 GTSNPN, CDR2 SVGIG (reference sequence). V shed 1 base and J shed 4 bases, with 8 bases lying between them. This CDR3 is 13 amino acids long. Here the CDR3 reads CAWSAGPNQPQHF. CDR3 in DNA: TGTGCCTGGAGTGCAGGGCCGAATCAGCCCCAGCATTTT. Based on the CDR3 plus reference TRBV30 and TRBJ1-5, the full variable domain is SQTIHQWPATLVQPVGSPLSLECTVEGTSNPNLYWYRQAAGRGLQLLFYSVGIGQISSEVPQNLSASRPQDRQFILSSKKLLLSDSGFYLCAWSAGPNQPQHFGDGTRLSIL.

The chain joins TRBV9 to TRBJ1-4; TRBD1 agrees at 9 bases. The CDR3 is made up of 17 amino acids. Germline V lookup: CDR1 SGDLS, CDR2 YYNGEE. Trimming took 4 bases from V and 5 from J; bases not matched to a gene: 12. The CDR3 region is CASSRTTTGGGNEKLFF. In DNA form, the CDR3 reads TGTGCCAGCAGCAGAACAACTACAGGGGGCGGAAATGAAAAACTGTTTTTT.

The chain links TRBV28 to TRBJ2-1, with 8 bases that match TRBD2. CDR1 MDHEN and CDR2 SYDVKM come from the germline V gene. The V and J ends lost 4 bases and 6 bases, in that order; junction bases with no gene match: 2. The CDR3 has 13 residues. The DNA for the CDR3 is TGTGCCAGCAGTTCGGGACTAGTCAATGAGCAGTTCTTC. Its translation: CASSSGLVNEQFF.

The chain combines TRBV7-3 with TRBJ2-1, with 8 bases aligning to TRBD2. The trim removed 3 bases at V and 6 bases at J, leaving 4 bases unmatched. CDR1 is SGHTA, CDR2 FQGTGA, per germline. The CDR3 is 14 residues long. The CDR3 is CASSFLAGGNEQFF. CDR3 nucleotides: TGTGCCAGCAGCTTTCTAGCGGGTGGCAATGAGCAGTTCTTC. Full variable domain (outside the CDR3, taken from reference TRBV7-3 and TRBJ2-1): GAGVSQTPSNKVTEKGKYVELRCDPISGHTALYWYRQSLGQGPEFLIYFQGTGAADDSGLPNDRFFAVRPEGSVSTLKIQRTERGDSAVYLCASSFLAGGNEQFFGPGTRLTVL.

In this sample, this clone turned up once. The chain carries TRBV3-1 (or the pseudogene TRBV3-2) and TRBJ2-1; D uncertain. The CDR3 spans 18 residues. Per germline, CDR1 LGHDT and CDR2 YNNKEL (reference sequence). With 1 base removed from V and 0 bases from J, the gap between germline ends came to 16 bases. The CDR3 nucleotides read TGTGCCAGCAGCCAAGTGTCGACTCGCGATATCTCCTACAATGAGCAGTTCTTC. This sequence encodes CASSQVSTRDISYNEQFF.

This chain links TRBV27 with TRBJ1-6; 8 nucleotides line up with TRBD1. CDR3 length: 15 residues. Germline V lookup: CDR1 MNHEY, CDR2 SMNVEV (reference sequence). Trimming took 7 bases from V and 6 from J; bases not matched to a gene: 8. The CDR3 DNA is TGTGCCAGCAAAAGGACAGGGTTGCCTAATTCACCCCTCCACTTT. It translates to CASKRTGLPNSPLHF.

This rearrangement joins TRBV28 to TRBJ2-3; 10 bases are a match to TRBD1. The V and J ends lost 10 bases and 0 bases, in that order; junction bases with no gene match: 7. This CDR3 spans 15 amino acids. In germline, CDR1 is MDHEN, CDR2 SYDVKM. The CDR3 here is CATKGGQGSTDTQYF. The CDR3 bases are TGTGCCACCAAAGGGGGACAGGGGAGCACAGATACGCAGTATTTT.

This sequence joins TRBV7-9 and TRBJ1-2; 7 bases match TRBD1. The CDR3 has 14 residues. Germline V gene sequence: CDR1 SEHNR, CDR2 FQNEAQ (reference sequence). Trimming at V came to 5 bases and at J to 4 bases, leaving 7 bases not matched to a gene. CDR3 bases: TGTGCCAGCAGCATAGGACAGGAAGGCTATGGCTACACCTTC. Translation gives CASSIGQEGYGYTF.

This chain links TRBV27 with TRBJ2-1, with a weak D call TRBD2 (6 bases). The germline V and J ends were trimmed by 0 bases and 4 bases, with 10 bases remaining between them. Germline loops: CDR1 MNHEY, CDR2 SMNVEV (reference sequence). The CDR3 has 15 amino acids. The CDR3 nucleotides read TGTGCCAGCAGTTTATCCCTAGCGTCTTACAATGAGCAGTTCTTC. Protein sequence: CASSLSLASYNEQFF.

This sequence joins TRBV6-5 and TRBJ1-6, with D uncertain. The CDR3 totals 16 residues. V lost 0 bases, J lost 8 bases, and 14 bases lay in between. The germline V gene has CDR1 MNHEY and CDR2 SVGAGI. In DNA form, the CDR3 reads TGTGCCAGCAGTTACTCGGGAGGCCGGAGGGATTCACCCCTCCACTTT. The encoded protein is CASSYSGGRRDSPLHF.

The chain combines TRBV2 with TRBJ1-5; D is undetermined. CDR3 size: 13 residues. V was cut by 6 bases and J by 10 bases, with 16 bases left in between. Germline lookup yields CDR1 SNHLY and CDR2 FYNNEI. The CDR3 loop reads CASSVRGGEPQHF. The CDR3 region has the DNA TGTGCCAGCAGCGTTCGGGGAGGAGAACCCCAGCATTTT. Supplemented by reference TRBV2 and TRBJ1-5, the full variable domain reads EPEVTQTPSHQVTQMGQEVILRCVPISNHLYFYWYRQILGQKVEFLVSFYNNEISEKSEIFDDQFSVERPDGSNFTLKIRSTKLEDSAMYFCASSVRGGEPQHFGDGTRLSIL.

Worth noting for this clone: This specimen includes other DNA sequences encoding the same CDR3. The chain joins TRBV27 to TRBJ1-5; 10 positions agree with TRBD1. This CDR3 is 16 amino acids long. The germline CDR1 and CDR2 sequences are MNHEY and SMNVEV (reference sequence). V was clipped by 2 bases and J by 2 bases; unmatched bases: 3. The CDR3, as DNA: TGTGCCAGCAGTTTAGGGGGGACAGGGGGCAATCAGCCCCAGCATTTT. Protein sequence: CASSLGGTGGNQPQHF.

This chain links TRBV10-1 with TRBJ1-1, with TRBD1 as a possible D gene (6 bases). The CDR3 extends over 13 amino acids. Germline lookup yields CDR1 WNHNN and CDR2 SYGVQD (reference sequence). The V end was cut by 8 bases, the J end by 0 bases, with 10 bases between. The CDR3 here is CASRQELNTEAFF. The CDR3 DNA reads TGCGCCAGCCGACAGGAATTGAACACTGAAGCTTTCTTT.

The chain is built from TRBV6-5 and TRBJ2-2; perhaps TRBD1 as D (5 bases). The CDR3 is 13 residues long. Between the trimmed V and J ends, which lost 8 bases and 1 base, there was a span of 8 bases. Germline CDR1 and CDR2: MNHEY and SVGAGI. This CDR3 is CASAQGNTGELFF. The CDR3 DNA follows: TGTGCCAGCGCTCAGGGGAACACCGGGGAGCTGTTTTTT.

The chain couples TRBV4-1 to TRBJ1-1; no firm D call. There are 15 residues in the CDR3. Germline CDR1 and CDR2: MGHRA and YSYEKL. V was trimmed by 0 bases and J by 10 bases, leaving 18 bases between them. The CDR3 coding sequence is TGCGCCAGCAGCCAAGATATCACAGTCCGAATGTCAGCTTTCTTT. It encodes CASSQDITVRMSAFF.

The chain couples TRBV29-1 to TRBJ1-2; no firm D call. There are 13 residues in the CDR3. V was clipped by 4 bases and J by 7 bases, with 16 bases between them. The germline CDR1 and CDR2 sequences are SQVTM and ANQGSEA. The CDR3 DNA reads as TGCAGCGTTGTAACAGATTTTCTCAGTGGCTACACCTTC. It is translated as CSVVTDFLSGYTF. The variable domain in full, with the rest retrieved from reference TRBV29-1 and TRBJ1-2, is SAVISQKPSRDICQRGTSLTIQCQVDSQVTMMFWYRQQPGQSLTLIATANQGSEATYESGFVIDKFPISRPNLTFSTLTVSNMSPEDSSIYLCSVVTDFLSGYTFGSGTRLTVV.

This CDR3 reads CASNRGEGEQFF. CDR3 in DNA: TGTGCCAGTAACCGCGGAGAGGGTGAGCAGTTCTTC. This chain joins TRBV12-3 or TRBV12-4 and TRBJ2-1, with D possibly matching TRBD2 (5 bases). The V end lost 9 bases, the J end lost 9 bases, and 15 bases lay between the germline ends. This CDR3 region has 12 residues.